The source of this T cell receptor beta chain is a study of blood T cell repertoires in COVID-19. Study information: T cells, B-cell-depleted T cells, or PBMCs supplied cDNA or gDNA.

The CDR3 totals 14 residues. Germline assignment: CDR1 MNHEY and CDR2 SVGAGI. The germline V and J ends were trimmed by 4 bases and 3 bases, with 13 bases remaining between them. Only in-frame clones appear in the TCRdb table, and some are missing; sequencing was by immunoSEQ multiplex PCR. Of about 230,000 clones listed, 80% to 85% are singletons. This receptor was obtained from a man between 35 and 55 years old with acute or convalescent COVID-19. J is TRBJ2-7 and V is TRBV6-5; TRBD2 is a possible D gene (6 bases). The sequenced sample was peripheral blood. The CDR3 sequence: CASSSGGGLYEQYF. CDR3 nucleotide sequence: TGTGCCAGCAGTTCCGGTGGGGGACTCTACGAGCAGTACTTC.